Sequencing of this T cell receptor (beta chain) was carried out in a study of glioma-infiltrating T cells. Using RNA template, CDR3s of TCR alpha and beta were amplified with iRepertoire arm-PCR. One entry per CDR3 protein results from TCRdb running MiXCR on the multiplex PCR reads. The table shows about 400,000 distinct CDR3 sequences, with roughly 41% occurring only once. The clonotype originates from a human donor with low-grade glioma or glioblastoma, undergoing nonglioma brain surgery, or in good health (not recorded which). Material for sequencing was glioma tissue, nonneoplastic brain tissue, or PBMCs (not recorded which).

The CDR3 reads CASSLETPSYNEQFF. CDR3 nucleotides: TGTGCCAGCAGCTTGGAGACTCCCTCCTACAATGAGCAGTTCTTC. The chain uses TRBV5-5 and TRBJ2-1; D gene uncertain. This CDR3 has 15 amino acids. Trimming took off 0 bases at V and 0 bases at J, with 7 bases between the two ends. Germline V CDR1 and CDR2: SGHKS, YYEKEE (reference sequence).